The source of this T cell receptor (beta chain) is a study of vaccination and CD4 T cells after COVID-19. For the study at large: Mild disease affected 8 or 9 convalescent patients and severe disease one, all SARS-CoV-2 positive by nasal swab PCR. The peptides that stimulated the cells were overlapping spike peptides from SARS-CoV-2, HCoV-NL63, HCoV-OC43 and HCoV-229E.

Per germline, CDR1 MNHEY and CDR2 SVGAGI. This CDR3 has 17 residues. V was cut by 0 bases and J by 4 bases, with 16 bases left in between. Sequence data for DNA of cultured CD4+ T cells were generated by the Oncomine TCR Beta short-read assay. In TCRdb, the PCR reads were re-called with MiXCR into one record per CDR3 protein. The sample has roughly 14,000 distinct CDR3 sequences, approximately 55% seen once. About this clonotype: Its antigen is still unknown.

Sample treatment: roughly 10-day PBMC culture with coronavirus spike peptide pools or control peptides (ViraFEST assay). After being plated at two million per well, PBMCs were cultured with approximately 9.4 IU/ml IL-2 and approximately 9.2 ug/ml peptide pools. Half of the medium was exchanged for fresh IL-2 medium, first on day 3 and then on day 7. The sequence came from a human donor who had recovered from COVID-19. V is TRBV6-5 and J is TRBJ1-5; the D gene is possibly TRBD1 (5 bases). The sample consisted of CD4+ T cells from blood, cultured in vitro, taken before SARS-CoV-2 vaccination. The CDR3 nucleotides read TGTGCCAGCAGTTACTCGCTTTACGGGACGGGGAATCAGCCCCAGCATTTT. Protein: CASSYSLYGTGNQPQHF.